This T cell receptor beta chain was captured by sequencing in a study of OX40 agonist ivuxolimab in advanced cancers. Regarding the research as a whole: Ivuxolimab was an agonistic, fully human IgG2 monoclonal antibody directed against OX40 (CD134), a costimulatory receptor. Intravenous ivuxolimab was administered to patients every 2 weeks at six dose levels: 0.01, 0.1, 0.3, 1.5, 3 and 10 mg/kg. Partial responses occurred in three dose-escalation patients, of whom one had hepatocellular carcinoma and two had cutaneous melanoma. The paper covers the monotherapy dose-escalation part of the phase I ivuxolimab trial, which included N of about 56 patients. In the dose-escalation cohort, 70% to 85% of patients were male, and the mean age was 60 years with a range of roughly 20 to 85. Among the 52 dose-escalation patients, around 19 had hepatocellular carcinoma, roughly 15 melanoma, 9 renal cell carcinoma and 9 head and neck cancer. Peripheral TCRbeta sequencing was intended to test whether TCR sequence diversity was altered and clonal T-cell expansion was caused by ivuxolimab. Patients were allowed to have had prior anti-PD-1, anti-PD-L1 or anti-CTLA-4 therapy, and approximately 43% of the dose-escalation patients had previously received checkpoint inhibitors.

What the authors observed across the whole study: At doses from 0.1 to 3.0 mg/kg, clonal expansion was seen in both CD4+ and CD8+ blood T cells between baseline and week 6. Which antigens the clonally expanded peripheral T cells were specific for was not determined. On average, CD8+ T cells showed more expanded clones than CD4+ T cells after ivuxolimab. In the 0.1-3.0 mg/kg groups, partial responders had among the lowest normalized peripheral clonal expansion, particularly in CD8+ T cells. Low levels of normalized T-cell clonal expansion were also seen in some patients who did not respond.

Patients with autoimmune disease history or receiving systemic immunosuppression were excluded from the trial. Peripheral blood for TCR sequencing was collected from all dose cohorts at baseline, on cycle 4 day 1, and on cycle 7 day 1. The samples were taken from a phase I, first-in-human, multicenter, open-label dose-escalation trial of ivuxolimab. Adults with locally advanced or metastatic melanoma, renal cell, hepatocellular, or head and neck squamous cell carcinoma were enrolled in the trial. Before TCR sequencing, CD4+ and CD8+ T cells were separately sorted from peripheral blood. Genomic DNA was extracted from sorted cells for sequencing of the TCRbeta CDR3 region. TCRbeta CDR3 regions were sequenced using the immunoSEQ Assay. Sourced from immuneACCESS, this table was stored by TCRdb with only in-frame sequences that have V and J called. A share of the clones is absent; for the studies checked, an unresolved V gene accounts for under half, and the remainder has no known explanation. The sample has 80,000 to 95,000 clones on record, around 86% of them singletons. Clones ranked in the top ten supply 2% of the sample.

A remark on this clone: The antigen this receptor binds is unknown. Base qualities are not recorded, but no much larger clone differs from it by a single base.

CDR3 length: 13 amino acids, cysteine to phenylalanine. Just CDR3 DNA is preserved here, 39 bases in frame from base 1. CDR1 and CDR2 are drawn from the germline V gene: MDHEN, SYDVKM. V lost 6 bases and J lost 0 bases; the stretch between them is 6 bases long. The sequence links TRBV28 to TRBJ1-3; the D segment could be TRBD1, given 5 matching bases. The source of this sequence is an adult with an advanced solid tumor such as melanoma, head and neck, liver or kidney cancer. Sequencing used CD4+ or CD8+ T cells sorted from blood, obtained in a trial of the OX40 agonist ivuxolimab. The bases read TGTGCCAGCAGCCAGGGCTCTGGAAACACCATATATTTT. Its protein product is CASSQGSGNTIYF.